Included here is one T cell receptor beta chain sequence, with context. This clone was recorded a few times. Its antigen has not been determined. Per-nucleotide qualities are absent, and no much larger clonotype sits a single base away. The library was made by the immunoSEQ multiplex PCR assay. For the multiplex PCR, a mixture combining 60 forward primers for TCR Vbeta segments and 13 reverse primers for TCR Jbeta segments was used. The CDR3 region of rearranged TCR beta genes was amplified from genomic DNA with a multiplex PCR assay. The amplified TCR beta libraries were sequenced on the Illumina HiSeq System as 87-base-pair reads. As for the authors' bioinformatics: A later analysis counted about 82 million unique TCR beta chains across the 666 repertoires, and around 12 million of these chains were shared by at least two donors. Raw reads were error-corrected and collapsed into unique sequences by a nearest-neighbor algorithm in which closely related sequences were merged to remove PCR and sequencing errors. CDR3 sequences were aligned to IMGT reference sequences to assign V, D and J gene segments. For a sequence to be retained, a match of at least six nucleotides was required to both a V gene segment and a J gene segment. Rearrangements were classified as productive when the CDR3 lacked stop codons and remained in frame with V and J, and all other rearrangements were classified as non-productive. CDR3 was defined according to IMGT convention as the region running from the second conserved V-encoded cysteine to the conserved J-encoded phenylalanine. In an earlier analysis of 587 of the donors, sequences lacking an unambiguous match to a single V gene segment were excluded. In an earlier analysis of a few hundred of the donors, V segments were called functional above 56.7% productive rearrangements and were called segregating when the between-donor standard deviation exceeded 5%. To diagnose cytomegalovirus status from the catalog of TCR beta chain sequences, a statistical classification framework was built. A later analysis assigned V and J genes by comparing TCR nucleotide sequences with IMGT/GENE-DB human TR gene sequences. Using the TCRdist pipeline, a later analysis assigned CDR3 sequences along with most-parsimonious VDJ recombination scenarios. In a later analysis, each TCR beta chain was defined by its CDR3 amino acid sequence together with its V-gene family, and reads without a unique V-gene family were excluded. As a way to deal with suspected cross-contamination and a sequencing artifact, a later analysis dropped more than 500 nucleotide sequences that were highly shared and had low generation probability. For each public chain, a later analysis derived a clonal expansion index from normalized ranks of inferred template counts within each repertoire. In a later analysis, generation probabilities were computed using a VDJ recombination model fitted to out-of-frame rearrangements, and the results were checked against IGoR. Hypergeometric tests were used in a later analysis to score TCR-TCR, TCR-HLA and TCR-CMV co-occurrence, with a repertoire-size bias correction applied to the TCR pairs. In a later analysis, false discovery rates were estimated by permuting HLA or CMV assignments 20 times. In a later analysis, co-occurring TCRs were grouped using DBSCAN, and TCRdist sequence similarity was added for clustering within HLA-allele-positive subsets. For co-occurrence clustering, repertoires with fewer than 30,000 or more than 120,000 public chains were excluded, along with four or five repertoires with anomalous nucleotide sharing. TCRdb holds this immuneACCESS table with in-frame rearrangements only. Some clones are missing; in checked studies, unresolved V genes explain under half, and the rest has no known cause. V, J and clone size are taken as reported in that table, and D and trimming were inferred from the DNA itself. This sample lists over 75,000 clones; about four fifths were detected once. The ten most abundant clones make up roughly 5.9% of the sample.

The record originates from a study of cytomegalovirus exposure and HLA in healthy donors (dated by TCRdb to 2015 to 2018). At the level of the whole study: According to an earlier analysis of several hundred of the donors, about 179 million T cells yielded 120 million or so unique TCR beta sequences and approximately 280 Gb of sequence data. An early release covering roughly 580 HLA-typed donors comprised about 290 gigabases of sequencing data and about 90 million unique TCR sequences. Among the roughly 410 genotyped donors, approximately 76% belonged to the genetic ancestry cluster associated with self-reported Caucasian donors. The study aimed to test whether signatures of past pathogen exposure could be identified by cataloging public T cell receptors. The study used immunosequencing to profile the T cell repertoires of around 600 subjects and linked those repertoires to cytomegalovirus serostatus. A separate validation cohort of more than 100 different subjects was used in addition to the 666-subject first cohort. The study combined high-throughput TCR immunosequencing, statistical association of individual TCRs with disease status, and machine learning to predict cytomegalovirus infection status. In a later analysis, previously published TCR beta repertoires from fewer than 750 donors were re-analyzed and high-resolution HLA genotyping was added so that TCR occurrence patterns could be studied. Rather than drawing on any new phenotypic data, the later analysis identified candidate immune exposures from TCR beta sequences and the way those sequences occurred across donors. An earlier analysis of fewer than 700 of the donors applied high-throughput TCR beta sequencing to assess whether each TCR beta V gene segment acted as functional or pseudogenic. Donor age, sex, ethnicity and CMV serostatus were compiled together with the repertoire data. Genome-wide SNP genotypes for about 65% of the 666 donors were used in a later genetic analysis, which treated that subset as a discovery cohort. Every repertoire in the discovery cohort had been generated on one and the same sequencing platform. Both class I and class II loci were covered by HLA typing, at four-digit resolution. Typing coverage differed by locus: A, B, C, DRB1 and DQB1 were typed in about 629-640 donors, DQA1 in 500 to 550, DPA1 in around 610, and DPB1 in 400 to 490. Because of strong linkage in the cohort, five DR-DQ haplotypes were treated as single units for association and clustering. On average, roughly 250,000 unique TCR beta nucleotide sequences were sequenced per donor among 398 genotyped donors of the cohort, with around 19% of those sequences being non-productive.

Taken from the germline V gene, the CDR1 and CDR2 loops are SGHNT and YENEEA. The CDR3 runs 16 amino acids, cysteine and phenylalanine included. Kept here is only the CDR3 DNA, which spans 48 bases and is read in frame from base 1. V is trimmed back by 5 bases and J by 5 bases, and the junction contains 6 bases that no gene match accounts for. Broad study findings and their caveats: Across donors, most TCR sequences were observed very rarely, whereas some public TCRs were present in many individuals. A further reported finding was that TCR beta sequences accurately predicted the HLA-A and HLA-B alleles for most subjects in the first cohort. Correlated functional status among segregating V segments might be attributable to linkage disequilibrium, but an unknown experimental factor could not be ruled out. It was suggested by the authors that the approach could potentially be generalized to other disease states and immunological phenotypes. In a later analysis, several top co-occurrence clusters were reported to appear linked to parvovirus B19, influenza, CMV and Epstein-Barr virus. Three of the identified cytomegalovirus-associated TCR beta chains were confirmed in vitro to be specific for cytomegalovirus antigens. A later analysis associated around 16,000 TCR beta sequences with specific HLA alleles at a false discovery rate of 0.05. In both the original and validation cohorts, the classifier was reported to diagnose cytomegalovirus status with high specificity and sensitivity. Compared with equally common non-associated chains, HLA-associated TCR beta chains in a later analysis were more clonally expanded and had lower generation probabilities. According to a later analysis, TCR association rates differed among HLA loci, with DRB1 alleles showing the most associated TCRs and HLA-C alleles showing the fewest. According to a later genetic analysis, donors in an Asian-associated ancestry cluster had fewer N-insertions in productive TCRs than the approximately 700-donor mean. In the study, approximately 160 TCR beta chains were listed as associated with cytomegalovirus. A cluster of highly shared sequence variants was judged likely to be a technical artifact of the sequencing pipeline. In a later genetic analysis, a missense DCLRE1C variant was associated with V-gene and J-gene trimming of TCR beta chains, and the association was replicated in an independent cohort. Immune exposure information for the cohort was limited to CMV serostatus. Because counts were too low, fewer than 20 rarely observed V segments, including chromosome 9 orphons, were excluded from the earlier analysis of about 500 of the donors. In an earlier analysis of approximately 600 of the donors, most TCR beta V segments were observed in productive rearrangements about 87% or about 30% of the time, broadly matching IMGT annotations. When HLA alleles, especially DR and DQ, strongly co-occurred, TCR associations were difficult to assign to individual alleles. Because some donors lacked HLA typing at each locus, the association tests relied only on the typed subset. Sequencing depth was assumed to be roughly uniform across donors in the presence/absence analyses, though that assumption may not hold. A later analysis found that most CMV-associated TCR beta chains appeared HLA-restricted, with HLA associations seemingly driven largely by CMV exposure. This cohort had only TCR beta chains sequenced, and the lack of alpha or paired-chain data limited which features could be detected. Some IMGT-functional V segments, including TRBV6-2 and TRBV6-3, could not be distinguished by the 87-base-pair reads and were therefore excluded.

The cohort was made up of 500 to 800 healthy bone marrow donors. All cohort members were sampled while nominally healthy, although unrecorded immune exposures were likely present. The donor tested CMV seropositive and was one of the 289 seropositive cohort members. Every donor gave a peripheral blood sample, and the peripheral blood mononuclear cells from that sample were used for TCR beta sequencing. Genomic DNA was extracted from the blood cell samples with the Qiagen DNeasy Blood Extraction Kit. Specimen: PBMCs. This clonotype was sampled from a young woman in good health and CMV-seropositive. The chain is assembled from TRBV11-3 and TRBJ2-1, and 13 junctional nucleotides match TRBD2. The DNA is as follows: TGTGCCAGCAGCCCCGGACTAGCGGGGGTACACAATGAGCAGTTCTTC. It is translated as CASSPGLAGVHNEQFF. Beyond the CDR3, the reference TRBV11-3 and TRBJ2-1 genes provide the residues; the full variable domain reads: EAGVVQSPRYKIIEKKQPVAFWCNPISGHNTLYWYLQNLGQGPELLIRYENEEAVDDSQLPKDRFSAERLKGVDSTLKIQPAELGDSAVYLCASSPGLAGVHNEQFFGPGTRLTVL.